These 16 T cell receptor beta chains came from one sample sequenced in a study of OX40 agonist ivuxolimab in advanced cancers. Produced via immunoSEQ multiplex PCR; TCRdb's table is partial and in-frame only. The top ten hold roughly 2% of the sample, which has roughly 76,000 clones, 91% seen once. The source material was CD4+ or CD8+ T cells sorted from blood, sampled in a trial of the OX40 agonist ivuxolimab. All receptors come from an adult with an advanced solid tumor such as melanoma, head and neck, liver or kidney cancer.

The chain recombines TRBV30 with TRBJ1-1, with TRBD1 matching 7 bases. After removal of 3 bases from V and 7 bases from J, the junction contained 5 bases not matched to a gene. This CDR3 has 12 residues. CDR1 is GTSNPN and CDR2 is SVGIG in the germline V gene (reference sequence). The CDR3 region is CAWRRAGGEAFF. As DNA, the CDR3 is TGTGCCTGGAGGCGGGCAGGGGGTGAAGCTTTCTTT.

The chain is built from TRBV28 and TRBJ1-4; D remains unclear. CDR3 length: 17 residues. Germline V lookup: CDR1 MDHEN, CDR2 SYDVKM. Trimming took 4 bases from V and 2 from J, leaving 17 bases between them. The CDR3 DNA reads TGTGCCAGCAGTTCCGATTCGCGGAGGTTTACTAATGAAAAACTGTTTTTT. The encoded protein is CASSSDSRRFTNEKLFF.

V gene TRBV11-2 combines with J gene TRBJ2-5; the match to TRBD1 covers 8 bases. After removal of 5 bases from V and 5 bases from J, the junction contained 4 bases not matched to a gene. CDR3 length equals 13 residues. CDR1 is SGHAT and CDR2 is FQNNGV in the germline V gene. The CDR3 DNA reads as TGTGCCAGCAGCCCGGACAGGGTCGAGACCCAGTACTTC. It translates to CASSPDRVETQYF.

The chain employs TRBV5-6 and TRBJ1-6; D is ambiguous. CDR3 length: 16 residues. V lost 4 bases to trimming and J lost 3 bases, with 14 bases between them. Germline loops: CDR1 SGHDT, CDR2 YYEEEE. CDR3 loop: CASSPRHPVYNSPLHF. CDR3 DNA: TGTGCCAGCAGCCCTCGACACCCAGTCTATAATTCACCCCTCCACTTT.

The chain recombines TRBV2 with TRBJ1-4; tentatively, D is TRBD1 (6 bases). Germline lookup yields CDR1 SNHLY and CDR2 FYNNEI. The CDR3 sequence is 13 residues long. Trimming left V 8 bases short and J 5 bases short, with 12 bases between. CDR3: CASLTGNNEKLFF. The CDR3 DNA is TGTGCCAGCCTTACAGGGAACAATGAAAAACTGTTTTTT.

The J gene is TRBJ2-7, the V gene TRBV18; D is unresolved. CDR3 length: 16 residues. Per the germline V gene, CDR1 is KGHSH and CDR2 is LQKENI. V was trimmed by 2 bases and J by 6 bases, leaving 20 bases between them. This CDR3 reads CASSPITARSKGEQYF. CDR3 in DNA: TGTGCCAGCTCACCAATCACGGCCAGGAGTAAAGGCGAGCAGTACTTC.

The CDR3 sequence: CASSYTGAEQYF. In nucleotides, the CDR3 is TGTGCCAGCAGTTATACAGGGGCCGAGCAGTACTTC. This chain links TRBV6-1 with TRBJ2-7, with TRBD1 identical over 7 bases. The germline V gene encodes CDR1 MNHNS and CDR2 SASEGT. V shed 5 bases, J shed 6 bases, and the junction held 4 bases outside the gene matches. The CDR3 has 12 amino acids.

V usage is TRBV6-5 and J usage is TRBJ2-2; D gene ambiguous. This CDR3 has 14 residues. Trimming took 7 bases from V and 5 from J, leaving 14 bases between them. Germline V CDR1 and CDR2: MNHEY, SVGAGI. The chain's CDR3 is CASTPPGRTGELFF. DNA of the CDR3: TGTGCCAGCACTCCGCCAGGCCGGACCGGGGAGCTGTTTTTT.

This clone has only a few counts. This chain uses TRBV5-8 with TRBJ2-7; TRBD1 agrees at 9 bases. Germline V gene data show CDR1 as SGHTS and CDR2 as YDEGEE. The CDR3 extends over 14 amino acids. Trimming took 3 bases from V and 6 from J; bases not matched to a gene: 7. The CDR3 region has the DNA TGTGCCAGCAGCTATAGGGGGACAGGGACCGAGCAGTACTTC. Encoded protein: CASSYRGTGTEQYF.

The chain combines TRBV9 with TRBJ2-3, with 14 bases aligning to TRBD2. Trimming took 8 bases from V and 1 from J; bases not matched to a gene: 9. This CDR3 region has 17 residues. CDR1 is SGDLS, CDR2 YYNGEE, per germline. The CDR3 loop is CARLRTSGRRGTDTQYF. The CDR3 DNA is TGTGCCAGGCTGCGGACTAGCGGGAGGAGGGGCACAGATACGCAGTATTTT.

The V and J genes are TRBV30 and TRBJ1-1, with TRBD1 as a possible D gene (5 bases). The CDR3 spans 14 residues. The ends were cut back, 1 base at V and 6 bases at J, with 15 bases in the middle. Germline assignment: CDR1 GTSNPN and CDR2 SVGIG (reference sequence). The CDR3 loop reads CAWSGPGPRPEAFF. Here the CDR3 DNA reads TGTGCCTGGAGTGGTCCGGGACCACGCCCTGAAGCTTTCTTT.

V and J are TRBV6-5 and TRBJ2-1; 8 bases align to TRBD1. Trimming at V came to 6 bases and at J to 1 base, leaving 2 bases not matched to a gene. This CDR3 spans 14 amino acids. Germline CDR1 MNHEY, CDR2 SVGAGI. CDR3 protein: CASRRDRSYNEQFF. In DNA, the CDR3 is TGTGCCAGCAGAAGGGACAGGTCCTACAATGAGCAGTTCTTC.

The rearrangement uses TRBV5-6 and TRBJ1-4; D unclear. CDR3 length: 16 amino acids. CDR1 and CDR2 from the germline V gene are SGHDT and YYEEEE. V was pared by 2 bases and J by 6 bases, with 17 bases between. The CDR3 region is CASSLGPTQLDEKLFF. DNA of the CDR3: TGTGCCAGCAGCTTAGGGCCGACTCAGCTGGATGAAAAACTGTTTTTT.

The chain uses TRBV7-9 and TRBJ1-5; no clear D. The CDR3 contains 12 residues. Germline V gene data show CDR1 as SEHNR and CDR2 as FQNEAQ (reference sequence). The V end lost 3 bases, the J end lost 6 bases, and 6 bases lay between the germline ends. This CDR3 is CASSFAGQPQHF. CDR3 coding DNA: TGTGCCAGCAGCTTCGCCGGTCAGCCCCAGCATTTT.

This chain connects TRBV4-3 to TRBJ1-2, with D possibly matching TRBD1 (5 bases). V dropped 0 bases and J dropped 5 bases, with 13 bases sitting between them. CDR1 and CDR2 (germline): LGHNA, YSLEER. The CDR3 length is 15 residues. This chain's CDR3 is CASSQEAPGNYGYTF. DNA of the CDR3: TGCGCCAGCAGCCAAGAAGCCCCAGGGAATTATGGCTACACCTTC.

The rearrangement links TRBV29-1 to TRBJ2-5; 7 bases are shared with TRBD1. The V and J ends lost 7 bases and 7 bases, in that order; junction bases with no gene match: 6. This CDR3 has 11 residues. Germline assignment: CDR1 SQVTM and CDR2 ANQGSEA. The CDR3 nucleotides are TGCAGCGGACAGGGCCGGGGGACCCAGTACTTC. It yields the protein CSGQGRGTQYF.